A single T cell receptor (beta chain) is shown here with its context. This clone appeared a few times. The target of this receptor is not known. The record has no base qualities; no much larger clone is one base away. From the cysteine through the phenylalanine, the CDR3 covers 15 amino acids. The sequence is cut down to CDR3 DNA, 45 bases in frame from base 1. For CDR1 and CDR2, the germline V gene lists LGHNA and YNFKEQ. Here V drops 6 bases and J drops 0 bases, and the junction holds 7 bases not matched to any gene. The data stem from a study of beta chain features in type 1 diabetes (dated by TCRdb to the late 2010s). General notes on the study: No differences in mean age, gender distribution, total cell number or subset yield were found between patients and healthy donors. A total of about 100 million sorted cells were examined across all samples, and RNA yield correlated strongly with the number of cells per subset. The study compared the TCRB repertoires of sorted circulating CD4+ T cell subsets in recently diagnosed type 1 diabetes patients with those in matched healthy donors. Regulatory and stem cell-like memory subsets were obtained from only 8 patients and roughly eight healthy donors, while naive and central memory subsets were obtained from all 30 or so donors.

The entire isolated RNA was reverse transcribed using the High Capacity cDNA Reverse Transcription Kit, and thus expressed TCRB transcripts were sequenced. Deep immunoSEQ sequencing was performed on naive, central memory and regulatory T cell samples, with an average of roughly 3.6 million total reads per sample. Sorted cells were lysed in RLT buffer and RNA was extracted with DNase-treated RNeasy Micro or Mini kits, depending on cell number. To prevent cross-contamination, every cell subset was processed on its own, while patient and healthy donor samples were processed together. TCRB sequences were amplified from cDNA with the immunoSEQ multiplex PCR, producing 87-bp fragments spanning the CDR3 region. The amplicons were sequenced using the Illumina HiSeq platform. The paper's processing steps were these. Synthetic template baselines were used to correct PCR bias computationally, reads within Hamming distance 2 were collapsed, and singletons that could not be merged were discarded. Reads were aligned against IMGT to assign V, D and J genes, CDR3 length and insertions or deletions at six rearrangement sites. Within each subset, clonotype counts were normalized to the number of sorted cells before true diversity and Gini coefficients were calculated with the tcR R package. Repertoire sharing was quantified using the overlap coefficient calculated on TCRB nucleotide sequences. Out-of-frame TCRB sequences from naive cells were analyzed to stand in for the pre-selection repertoire. In TCRdb, the immuneACCESS table is reduced to in-frame sequences with V and J assigned. These tables do not hold every clone; where another copy was compared, an unresolved V gene accounts for under half, and the others remain unexplained. The DNA gave D and trimming, while V, J and clone size come from that table. The sample contains 300,000 to 450,000 clones, roughly 12% of them found a single time. Of the sample, over 0.008% is held by the ten largest clones.

Results and caveats for the whole study, not just this receptor: Shorter templates might be favored by PCR, yet because patient and control samples were amplified and corrected together, any such skew would affect both groups equally. Naive, central memory and regulatory TCRB repertoires appeared to be more similar among patients than among healthy donors. Fewer insertions and more nucleotide deletions at VDJ recombination sites were observed in patients with type 1 diabetes, implying thymic rearrangement abnormalities. Only small numbers of individuals were included in the HLA sub-analyses, which left unresolved whether HLA type had any influence on TCRB rearrangement. In all four CD4+ subsets, TCRB CDR3 length was moderately but significantly shorter in type 1 diabetes patients. Because cDNA was sequenced instead of genomic DNA, highly expressing activated cells could be over-represented, though the groups showed no difference in activation or CD3 levels.

Each donor gave one peripheral blood draw, around 100 mL on average, collected into heparinised tubes. Using a panel that included CD45RO, CCR7, CD25, CD127, CD95 and CD27, naive, central memory, regulatory and stem cell-like memory CD4+ T cells were sorted on a BD FACSAria II. A purity above 95% was achieved for all sorted populations. PBMCs were isolated immediately by Lymphoprep density gradient centrifugation and stained directly without culture. To minimize batch effects, samples were stained and sorted in pairs, one healthy donor with one patient per experiment. Rearrangement joined TRBV4-2 to TRBJ2-7; the central 8 bases match TRBD2. The clonotype was recovered from a woman in her late teens or twenties with type 1 diabetes. The sample consisted of naive CD4+ T cells from blood. The cell subset or site tag for this specimen amounts to: true naive CD4+ T cells. The DNA sequence is as follows: TGTGCCAGCAGTAATACCGGGACTAGCTCCTACGAGCAGTACTTC. Translated, this is CASSNTGTSSYEQYF.